Each of the 25 T cell receptor beta chains below was sequenced from the same sample in a study of T cell repertoires in cytomegalovirus infection. TCRdb analysed the reads with MiXCR anew, one entry per CDR3 protein. This table has hundreds of thousands of distinct CDR3 sequences, 20% to 25% appearing once. The sample comprised CD8+ T cells from PBMCs. The receptors here all came from a human donor in good health (CMV status not recorded). Some clones in this sample may be carry-over from other donors' samples.

As for this clonotype: This is likely a read error, given that the CDR3 carries no conserved phenylalanine or tryptophan at its end. V and J are TRBV7-9 and TRBJ1-5; 11 bases map to TRBD1. Germline V gene data show CDR1 as SEHNR and CDR2 as FQNEAQ (reference sequence). This CDR3 comprises 16 residues. Losses at the gene ends were 1 base for V and 6 bases for J; bases not matched to a gene: 5. The CDR3 coding sequence is TGTGCCAGCAGCTTAGGCTCTGGACAGGGGGCTCAGCCCCAGCATTGT. Residues: CASSLGSGQGAQPQHC.

The chain employs TRBV20-1 and TRBJ1-2; 8 bases match TRBD1. CDR3 size: 16 residues. With 3 bases clipped from V and 1 base from J, the junction kept 10 bases outside the gene matches. The germline V gene encodes CDR1 DFQATT and CDR2 SNEGSKA (reference sequence). The CDR3 nucleotides read TGCAGTGCTAGCCCCCAGGGGGCTGGGAATAACTATGGCTACACCTTC. Protein product: CSASPQGAGNNYGYTF.

This clonotype was detected ten times or more. V gene TRBV7-9 combines with J gene TRBJ2-1, with D uncertain. V lost 7 bases and J 7 bases, leaving 11 bases between the germline ends. CDR3 length: 12 residues. Germline CDR1 SEHNR, CDR2 FQNEAQ (reference sequence). For the CDR3, the DNA is TGTGCCAGCAAAAGCCCAACTAATGAGCAGTTCTTC. It specifies CASKSPTNEQFF. Full variable domain (rest looked up from reference TRBV7-9 and TRBJ2-1): DTGVSQNPRHKITKRGQNVTFRCDPISEHNRLYWYRQTLGQGPEFLTYFQNEAQLEKSRLLSDRFSAERPKGSFSTLEIQRTEQGDSAMYLCASKSPTNEQFFGPGTRLTVL.

Regarding this clonotype: An end of the junction differs from the germline gene, which may be a read error. The genes are TRBV5-6 and TRBJ2-5; no clear D gene. The germline V gene has CDR1 SGHDT and CDR2 YYEEEE. CDR3 length: 12 amino acids. The CDR3 loop reads CAGSLGDETQYF. CDR3 sequence (DNA): TGTGCCGGCAGCTTAGGAGACGAGACCCAGTACTTC.

Many counts were recorded for this clonotype. This chain uses TRBV7-8 with TRBJ2-7; weak D call: TRBD1 (5 bases). CDR1 and CDR2 from the germline V gene are SGHVS and FQNEAQ. The CDR3 totals 14 residues. The V end lost 5 bases, the J end lost 7 bases, and 18 bases lay between the germline ends. The DNA of the CDR3 is TGTGCCAGCAGCGTAAGTGGTCCAGGGCGGGAGCAGTACTTC. Protein sequence: CASSVSGPGREQYF.

This clonotype occurred a few times. V is TRBV2 and J is TRBJ2-1; D gene uncertain. The germline V and J ends were trimmed by 0 bases and 7 bases, with 7 bases remaining between them. The germline CDR1 and CDR2 sequences are SNHLY and FYNNEI. CDR3 length: 13 residues. This CDR3 is CASSEASGNEQFF. The CDR3 DNA follows: TGTGCCAGCAGTGAAGCTTCGGGTAATGAGCAGTTCTTC.

The CDR3 reads CAILRRTGGQMNTEAFF. CDR3 sequence (DNA): TGTGCCATCCTACGACGAACAGGGGGACAAATGAACACTGAAGCTTTCTTT. The V gene is TRBV10-3, the J gene TRBJ1-1; TRBD1 matches at 8 bases. This CDR3 is 17 amino acids long. Germline-derived CDR1 and CDR2 are ENHRY and SYGVKD. The J segment lost 0 bases and the V segment lost 8 bases, leaving 14 bases of the junction unmatched.

This clonotype was seen a handful of times. V is TRBV29-1 and J is TRBJ1-2, with TRBD1 matching 7 bases. This CDR3 is 13 amino acids long. The V segment lost 6 bases and the J segment 2 bases; nucleotides outside the gene matches: 6. The germline gives CDR1 SQVTM, CDR2 ANQGSEA. The CDR3 bases are TGCAGCGTCCAGGGGGACCTGAACTATGGCTACACCTTC. Protein: CSVQGDLNYGYTF.

Notes on this clonotype: A much larger clone sits a single nucleotide away, making a read error possible. The V call is TRBV6-5, the J call TRBJ1-1, with D hard to call. The CDR3 length is 14 residues. Germline V CDR1 and CDR2: MNHEY, SVGAGI. CDR3 amino acids: CANSYTDGNTEAFF. DNA for the CDR3: TGTGCCAACAGTTACACGGACGGGAACACTGAAGCTTTCTTT.

The rearrangement joins TRBV20-1 to TRBJ2-7, with 9 bases fitting TRBD1. Germline V gene data show CDR1 as DFQATT and CDR2 as SNEGSKA (reference sequence). The V and J ends lost 5 bases and 5 bases, in that order; junction bases with no gene match: 7. The CDR3 sequence is 13 residues long. DNA of the CDR3: TGCAGTGCTGCCTCCGGGACAGGGAACGAGCAGTACGTC. Protein product: CSAASGTGNEQYV.

The chain employs TRBV29-1 and TRBJ2-2, with D possibly TRBD1 on 6 matching bases. This CDR3 has 14 residues. V was pared by 5 bases and J by 0 bases, with 10 bases between. CDR1 is SQVTM, CDR2 ANQGSEA, per germline. The DNA for the CDR3 is TGCAGCGTTAAAGGGGGACCGAACACCGGGGAGCTGTTTTTT. The encoded protein is CSVKGGPNTGELFF.

The chain carries TRBV28 and TRBJ2-3, with no clear D. This CDR3 spans 15 amino acids. With 3 bases removed from V and 1 base from J, the gap between germline ends came to 11 bases. Germline CDR1 MDHEN, CDR2 SYDVKM. CDR3 in DNA: TGTGCCAGCAGTTTCAGTGACCCCGGCACAGATACGCAGTATTTT. It encodes CASSFSDPGTDTQYF.

Many counts were recorded for this clonotype. The rearrangement links TRBV7-2 to TRBJ1-1; TRBD1 is a possible D gene (6 bases). Trimming shortened V by 4 bases and J by 7 bases, and 16 bases separated the two germline ends. This CDR3 spans 14 amino acids. CDR1 is SGHTA and CDR2 is FQGNSA in the germline V gene. The DNA for the CDR3 is TGTGCCAGCAGCTGGGACATTCGGGGGAGTGAAGCTTTCTTT. Its translation: CASSWDIRGSEAFF.

In this sample, this clonotype turned up a few times. The chain links TRBV6-5 to TRBJ2-7, with 10 bases lining up with TRBD2. The CDR3 sequence is 15 residues long. Trimming took 2 bases from V and 2 from J; bases not matched to a gene: 3. Germline V gives CDR1 MNHEY, CDR2 SVGAGI. The CDR3: CASSYNSGGTYEQYF. CDR3 coding DNA: TGTGCCAGCAGTTACAATAGCGGGGGGACCTACGAGCAGTACTTC.

The V call is TRBV5-5, the J call TRBJ2-1; D is unresolved. CDR1 and CDR2 (germline): SGHKS, YYEKEE (reference sequence). V was shortened by 0 bases and J by 8 bases, with 15 bases between the two germline ends. The CDR3 loop spans 15 amino acids. CDR3 bases: TGTGCCAGCAGCTTGGCCGGTGCAAATCTTGATGAGCAGTTCTTC. Encoded protein: CASSLAGANLDEQFF.

This clonotype has at least ten counts. The rearrangement joins TRBV28 to TRBJ2-1; D ambiguous. The V and J ends lost 2 bases and 7 bases respectively, with 6 bases between them. The CDR3 is 12 amino acids. Germline loops: CDR1 MDHEN, CDR2 SYDVKM. The CDR3 coding sequence is TGTGCCAGCAGTTTAAATATAAATGAGCAGTTCTTC. It yields the protein CASSLNINEQFF.

This clonotype was seen ten or more times. V gene TRBV7-8 combines with J gene TRBJ2-5; 16 nucleotides line up with TRBD2. Looked up from germline, CDR1 is SGHVS and CDR2 is FQNEAQ. V was pared by 7 bases and J by 5 bases, with 16 bases of the junction left unmatched. The CDR3 has 19 amino acids. The CDR3 here is CASKLRSWGLAGGPETQYF. As DNA, the CDR3 is TGTGCCAGCAAACTAAGAAGTTGGGGACTAGCGGGGGGGCCGGAGACCCAGTACTTC.

The chain links TRBV20-1 to TRBJ2-5; 9 nucleotides match TRBD1. The CDR3 sequence is 14 residues long. Germline lookup yields CDR1 DFQATT and CDR2 SNEGSKA (reference sequence). V dropped 5 bases and J dropped 5; count of bases not matched to a gene: 9. Here the CDR3 reads CSALRRQGDETQYF. CDR3 sequence (DNA): TGCAGTGCTCTTAGGCGACAGGGGGATGAGACCCAGTACTTC.

The sample holds many counts of this clonotype. The chain uses TRBV7-9 and TRBJ2-1; possibly TRBD1 for D (5 bases). With 2 bases removed from V and 5 bases from J, the gap between germline ends came to 13 bases. This CDR3 has 15 amino acids. The germline V gene encodes CDR1 SEHNR and CDR2 FQNEAQ (reference sequence). The CDR3 sequence: CASSLQGSPDNEQFF. Written as DNA, the CDR3 is TGTGCCAGCAGCTTACAGGGATCCCCGGACAATGAGCAGTTCTTC.

This clonotype came up many times. The chain employs TRBV7-6 and TRBJ2-1; TRBD2 agrees at 12 bases. V trimming: 2 bases; J trimming: 0 bases; junction bases outside the gene matches: 5. The CDR3 is 18 residues long. From germline, CDR1 is SGHVS and CDR2 FNYEAQ. Written as DNA, the CDR3 is TGTGCCAGCAGCTTACTAGCGGGGGGGCCATACTCCTACAATGAGCAGTTCTTC. Translated: CASSLLAGGPYSYNEQFF.

Only a few counts were recorded for this clonotype. The genes are TRBV7-9 and TRBJ2-5, with D perhaps given as TRBD1 or TRBD2 (5 bases each). This CDR3 region has 16 residues. In germline, CDR1 is SEHNR, CDR2 FQNEAQ (reference sequence). With 5 bases removed from V and 4 bases from J, the gap between germline ends came to 20 bases. DNA for the CDR3: TGTGCCAGCAGCCCCTCCAACCTGGCGAGGGGAGAGACCCAGTACTTC. Protein sequence: CASSPSNLARGETQYF.

The chain carries TRBV6-2 or TRBV6-3 and TRBJ1-1; no clear D. With 3 bases removed from V and 7 bases from J, the gap between germline ends came to 9 bases. The CDR3 runs 12 residues. Per the germline V gene, CDR1 is MNHEY and CDR2 is SVGEGT. CDR3 protein: CASSYLVGEAFF. The CDR3 DNA is TGTGCCAGCAGTTATTTGGTGGGTGAAGCTTTCTTT.

This clonotype was counted only a few times. This chain joins TRBV12-3 or TRBV12-4 and TRBJ2-5, with D perhaps TRBD2 (7 bases). The CDR3 runs 14 residues. V was shortened by 5 bases and J by 5 bases, with 15 bases between the two germline ends. CDR3 amino acids: CASSIRGAEETQYF. The DNA of the CDR3 is TGTGCCAGCAGTATACGGGGGGCGGAGGAGACCCAGTACTTC.

This clonotype was counted ten times or more. The genes are TRBV29-1 and TRBJ1-1; possibly TRBD1 for D (6 bases). Trimming cost V 0 bases and J 4 bases, with 12 bases left between them. CDR3 length equals 14 residues. Germline CDR1 and CDR2: SQVTM and ANQGSEA. CDR3 bases: TGCAGCGTTGAAGATGGGGGGGCTGGCACTGAAGCTTTCTTT. The encoded protein is CSVEDGGAGTEAFF.

This clonotype was recorded a few times. This chain connects TRBV7-9 to TRBJ1-2, with D possibly matching TRBD1 (5 bases). Between the trimmed V and J ends, which lost 5 bases and 2 bases, there was a span of 15 bases. Germline loops: CDR1 SEHNR, CDR2 FQNEAQ (reference sequence). The CDR3 is made up of 15 amino acids. CDR3 sequence (DNA): TGTGCCAGCAGCCCGTCGACAGAGAGCAACTATGGCTACACCTTC. Translation gives CASSPSTESNYGYTF.